The 8 T cell receptor beta chains below were found in one sample sequenced in a study of T cells in Graves' hyperthyroidism and ophthalmopathy. RNA transcripts yielded amplified TCR beta CDR3 regions. A first-round RT-PCR of the TCR CDR3 used the HTBI primer set. TCRdb re-analysed the multiplex PCR reads in MiXCR, keeping a single row per CDR3 protein. Of around 600,000 distinct CDR3 sequences in the sample, 40% to 55% were seen once. The material sequenced was peripheral blood or thyroid tissue (not recorded which). The receptors here all came from an adult man with Graves' disease, either hyperthyroidism or ophthalmopathy (not recorded which).

This clonotype was detected ten times or more. V usage is TRBV5-1 and J usage is TRBJ1-1; tentative D call: TRBD1 (5 bases). V was shortened by 1 base and J by 1 base, with 8 bases between the two germline ends. The CDR3 sequence is 14 residues long. Germline loops: CDR1 SGHRS, CDR2 YFSETQ. CDR3 in DNA: TGCGCCAGCAGCTTGCCTCAGGGGAACACTGAAGCTTTCTTT. Amino acids: CASSLPQGNTEAFF.

This clonotype has a handful of counts. The CDR3 reads CASSFAGAGSYEQYF. CDR3 coding DNA: TGTGCCAGCAGTTTCGCCGGGGCGGGGTCTTACGAGCAGTACTTC. The chain employs TRBV7-8 and TRBJ2-7; D may be TRBD2 (6 bases). Between the trimmed V and J ends, which lost 6 bases and 4 bases, there was a span of 19 bases. The CDR3 runs 15 residues. From germline, CDR1 is SGHVS and CDR2 FQNEAQ.

The chain carries TRBV15 and TRBJ2-7; perhaps TRBD1 as D (5 bases). The CDR3 sequence is 13 residues long. Germline CDR1 reads LNHNV; CDR2 reads YYDKDF (reference sequence). The ends were cut back, 1 base at V and 9 bases at J, with 13 bases in the middle. DNA of the CDR3: TGTGCCACCAGCAGAGCCGGGCCAAGGGGGCAGTACTTC. It encodes CATSRAGPRGQYF.

A few counts support this clonotype. This chain links TRBV20-1 with TRBJ1-1; D is unclear. The CDR3 length is 12 residues. The V gene lost 7 bases and the J gene lost 4 bases, with 13 bases spanning the gap. Germline CDR1 reads DFQATT; CDR2 reads SNEGSKA (reference sequence). In DNA form, the CDR3 reads TGCAGTGTCCAGAGGGTAGGCACTGAAGCTTTCTTT. Translation gives CSVQRVGTEAFF.

The chain carries TRBV29-1 and TRBJ1-5; 7 bases line up with TRBD1. Germline-derived CDR1 and CDR2 are SQVTM and ANQGSEA. Losses at the gene ends were 6 bases for V and 0 bases for J; bases not matched to a gene: 5. CDR3 length: 14 amino acids. This CDR3 reads CSVGTANSNQPQHF. The DNA for the CDR3 is TGCAGCGTGGGGACAGCCAATAGCAATCAGCCCCAGCATTTT.

In its sample, this clonotype was seen once. This sequence joins TRBV29-1 and TRBJ2-7, with TRBD1 matching 7 bases. In germline, CDR1 is SQVTM, CDR2 ANQGSEA. The CDR3 runs to 13 residues. V lost 7 bases and J lost 5; bases outside the gene matches: 11. In DNA, the CDR3 is TGCAGCGGGTCCCGACAGGGAACGAACGAGCAGTACTTC. This sequence encodes CSGSRQGTNEQYF.

The table lists this clonotype with many counts. This rearrangement joins TRBV2 to TRBJ2-7; weak D call: TRBD1 (6 bases). The CDR3 is 15 amino acids. Trimming cost V 0 bases and J 3 bases, with 12 bases left between them. Per germline, CDR1 SNHLY and CDR2 FYNNEI. The DNA of the CDR3 is TGTGCCAGCAGTGAAGCGACCGGACAGTTCTACGAGCAGTACTTC. Translated: CASSEATGQFYEQYF.

The V and J genes are TRBV15 and TRBJ1-2; possible D gene TRBD1, 6 bases. Trimming took off 3 bases at V and 8 bases at J, with 19 bases between the two ends. Germline V gene lookup returns CDR1 LNHNV and CDR2 YYDKDF (reference sequence). The CDR3 runs to 15 residues. This CDR3 is CATSSPTSGGGGYTF. The CDR3 DNA reads TGTGCCACCAGCAGCCCCACATCCGGGGGCGGAGGCTACACCTTC.